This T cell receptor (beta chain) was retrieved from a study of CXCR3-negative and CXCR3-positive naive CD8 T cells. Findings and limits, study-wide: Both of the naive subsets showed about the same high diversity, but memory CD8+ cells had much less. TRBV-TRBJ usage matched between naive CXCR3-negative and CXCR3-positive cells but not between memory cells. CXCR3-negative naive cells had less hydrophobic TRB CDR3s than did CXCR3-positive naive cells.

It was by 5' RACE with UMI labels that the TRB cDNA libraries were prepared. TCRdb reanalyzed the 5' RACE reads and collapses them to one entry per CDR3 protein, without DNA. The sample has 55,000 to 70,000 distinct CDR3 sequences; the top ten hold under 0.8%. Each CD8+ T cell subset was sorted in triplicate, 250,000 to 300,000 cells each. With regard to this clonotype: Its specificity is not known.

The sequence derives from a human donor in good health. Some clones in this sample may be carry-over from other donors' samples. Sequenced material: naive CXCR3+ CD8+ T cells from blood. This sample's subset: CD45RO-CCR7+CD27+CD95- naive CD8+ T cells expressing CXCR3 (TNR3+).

CDR3 protein: CSARDTGDYFYNEQFF. The chain links TRBV20-1 to TRBJ2-1; TCRdb's D call of TRBD1 is untestable without DNA. CDR3 length: 16 residues. Germline V gene data show CDR1 as DFQATT and CDR2 as SNEGSKA (reference sequence).